Sequencing of this T cell receptor beta chain was carried out in a study of Ad26.COV2.S vaccination and SARS-CoV-2 variants. At the level of the study: Administration of Ad26.COV2.S was intramuscular, either once or twice 56 days apart.

Stated treatment: 15 to 20 received Ad26.COV2.S at low or high dose, single or two shots; about 5 received placebo; per-sample allocation not given. Specimens were obtained on day 63 following the first vaccine or placebo injection. An adult of 18-55 years in Boston served as donor. The table came from immunoSEQ multiplex PCR; TCRdb's copy has only in-frame clones and leaves some out. The data show approximately 300,000 clones, just under 85% seen once. This clonotype originated in a person aged 18-65 years who received the Ad26.COV2.S COVID-19 vaccine or a placebo. This sample comprised peripheral blood, obtained in a trial of Ad26.COV2.S vaccine versus placebo.

The CDR3, as DNA: TGTGCCAGCAGCTTAAAAGCGGGGGGGCTTGAGACCCAGTACTTC. Translating gives CASSLKAGGLETQYF. The chain is built from TRBV7-2 and TRBJ2-5, with TRBD2 matching over 10 bases. Looked up from germline, CDR1 is SGHTA and CDR2 is FQGNSA. The CDR3 is made up of 15 amino acids. V trimming: 2 bases; J trimming: 5 bases; junction bases outside the gene matches: 5.